This TCR beta chain was identified during a study of T cell responses to AZD1222 COVID-19 vaccine. Study-level findings and limits: In the spike-specific TCR repertoire, nearly half reportedly target unmutated variant regions. Only after the peak T cell response were repertoires sampled. Donor demographics were predominantly white British with a female majority; clonal diversity may be underestimated.

Points on this clone: What it binds is not known.

Clones were read by immunoSEQ multiplex PCR, and TCRdb kept only the in-frame ones, dropping some. Among 110,000 to 150,000 clones listed, just under 95% were seen once. Germline V CDR1 and CDR2: SGHRS, YFSETQ. The CDR3 runs to 20 residues. V shed 0 bases, J shed 3 bases, and the junction held 17 bases outside the gene matches. The rearrangement joins TRBV5-1 to TRBJ2-7; 11 nucleotides agree with TRBD2. Here the sequenced sample was peripheral blood, taken after recovery from COVID-19. This sequence originates from an adult who had recovered from COVID-19. The CDR3 loop is CASSLGALGPSGRLGYEQYF. CDR3 nucleotide sequence: TGCGCCAGCAGCTTGGGGGCCCTTGGGCCTAGCGGGAGGTTAGGCTACGAGCAGTACTTC.